Reported below is one T cell receptor (beta chain). This sample was included in a study of shared clonotypes between healthy human individuals. Recent acute infections and vaccinations were absent in the healthy HIV-negative adult donors. The V and J ends lost 1 base and 2 bases respectively, with 12 bases between them. From germline, CDR1 is SGHAT and CDR2 FQNNGV. The length of the CDR3 is 16 residues. Assay used: immunoSEQ multiplex PCR; TCRdb lists only in-frame clones, some missing. The top ten clones hold around 0.4% of a sample with 2 million to 3 million clones, roughly 93% of them seen once. The sample was naive CD4+ T cells from PBMCs. Indicated subset: CD45RA+ positively selected. The sequence was collected from a man between 18 and 35 years old in good health. Some clones in this sample may be carry-over from other donors' samples. This chain connects TRBV11-2 to TRBJ2-4, with D hard to call. In DNA form, the CDR3 reads TGTGCCAGCAGCTTAGGTGCCCTGGGAACCAAAAACATTCAGTACTTC. Amino acids: CASSLGALGTKNIQYF.